One and the same sample provided the 10 T cell receptor beta chains below, sequenced in a study of PD-L1 blockade in urothelial cancer. The repertoire was sequenced with immunoSEQ multiplex PCR; TCRdb's copy has only in-frame clones and lacks some. The sample lists 95,000 or so clones, over 75% occurring once. Documented time point: pretreatment peripheral blood. The source material was PBMCs, sampled around atezolizumab (anti-PD-L1) treatment. Source of these receptors: a man in his 60s with urothelial cancer.

The CDR3 sequence is CASSPHRQGGHEQYF. The CDR3 nucleotides are TGTGCCAGCAGTCCCCACCGACAGGGTGGGCACGAGCAGTACTTC. The chain couples TRBV28 to TRBJ2-7, with TRBD1 matching over 7 bases. J gave up 5 bases and V 5 bases, and 12 bases lay outside the gene matches. The germline gives CDR1 MDHEN, CDR2 SYDVKM. This CDR3 spans 15 amino acids.

The chain has TRBV2 and TRBJ1-4, with a possible D match to TRBD1 (6 bases). The length of the CDR3 is 15 residues. The V gene lost 6 bases and the J gene lost 5 bases, with 16 bases spanning the gap. Per the germline V gene, CDR1 is SNHLY and CDR2 is FYNNEI. CDR3 loop: CASSLYRDMNEKLFF. CDR3 DNA: TGTGCCAGCAGCCTTTACAGGGATATGAATGAAAAACTGTTTTTT.

This chain connects TRBV5-6 to TRBJ2-3, with TRBD2 matching 13 bases. The V segment lost 1 base and the J segment 7 bases; nucleotides outside the gene matches: 12. The CDR3 spans 18 residues. Germline assignment: CDR1 SGHDT and CDR2 YYEEEE. CDR3 in amino acids: CASSLRGPTSGGLNTQYF. CDR3 sequence (DNA): TGTGCCAGCAGCTTGAGGGGTCCGACTAGCGGGGGGCTGAATACGCAGTATTTT.

This chain links TRBV29-1 with TRBJ2-5; TRBD1 matches 10 bases. Germline trimming cut 8 bases from V and 4 bases from J; bases unmatched to any gene: 4. This CDR3 spans 12 amino acids. Germline lookup yields CDR1 SQVTM and CDR2 ANQGSEA. The CDR3 DNA sequence: TGCAGCACCCGGACAGGGGGAGAGACCCAGTACTTC. It is translated as CSTRTGGETQYF.

The chain employs TRBV9 and TRBJ2-5; TRBD1 matches 10 bases. Unmatched junction bases numbered 10, after V lost 3 bases and J lost 5 bases. The CDR3 is made up of 16 amino acids. The germline V gene has CDR1 SGDLS and CDR2 YYNGEE. The CDR3 sequence: CASSAGDRGIGETQYF. CDR3 DNA: TGTGCCAGCAGCGCGGGGGACAGGGGAATAGGGGAGACCCAGTACTTC.

This chain uses TRBV27 with TRBJ1-2, with 10 positions matching TRBD1. Per germline, CDR1 MNHEY and CDR2 SMNVEV (reference sequence). The V gene end was trimmed by 8 bases and the J gene end by 8 bases; junction bases not matched to a gene: 8. The CDR3 consists of 13 residues. In DNA form, the CDR3 reads TGTGCCAGCTGCCTAGGACAGGGGGAAGGCTACACCTTC. Protein sequence: CASCLGQGEGYTF.

This clone was seen only a few times. The chain has TRBV9 and TRBJ1-4, with a weak D call TRBD1 (5 bases). V lost 2 bases and J lost 8, with 13 bases in between. This CDR3 contains 14 residues. Germline V gene sequence: CDR1 SGDLS, CDR2 YYNGEE. CDR3 sequence: CASSVSGRQEKLFF. CDR3 coding DNA: TGTGCCAGCAGCGTGTCAGGGAGGCAGGAAAAACTGTTTTTT.

The CDR3 loop is CASSLEGAPTDTQYF. The DNA of the CDR3 is TGTGCCAGCAGCTTGGAGGGGGCTCCCACAGATACGCAGTATTTT. The chain joins TRBV5-5 to TRBJ2-3, with 7 positions matching TRBD1. The CDR3 runs 15 residues. Germline V gene data show CDR1 as SGHKS and CDR2 as YYEKEE (reference sequence). J was trimmed by 2 bases and V by 0 bases; bases with no gene match: 3.

The genes are TRBV5-4 and TRBJ2-1, with TRBD2 as a possible D gene (5 bases). V lost 10 bases and J 9 bases, leaving 17 bases between the germline ends. The CDR3 sequence is 12 residues long. CDR1 is SGHNT and CDR2 is YYREEE in the germline V gene (reference sequence). In DNA, the CDR3 is TGTGCCGGACTGACACTCCGGGGTGAGCAGTTCTTC. It encodes CAGLTLRGEQFF. Filled out from reference TRBV5-4 and TRBJ2-1, the complete variable domain reads ETGVTQSPTHLIKTRGQQVTLRCSSQSGHNTVSWYQQALGQGPQFIFQYYREEENGRGNFPPRFSGLQFPNYSSELNVNALELDDSALYLCAGLTLRGEQFFGPGTRLTVL.

The chain combines TRBV7-9 with TRBJ2-1, with D possibly matching TRBD2 (5 bases). CDR3 size: 14 residues. In germline, CDR1 is SEHNR, CDR2 FQNEAQ (reference sequence). Deletions cut 1 base from V and 5 bases from J, with 9 bases between. This CDR3 is CASSLERTHNEQFF. For the CDR3, the DNA is TGTGCCAGCAGCTTAGAGAGGACTCACAATGAGCAGTTCTTC.